This T cell receptor beta chain was identified in a study of blood T cell repertoires in COVID-19 (dated by TCRdb to about 2020). For the wider study: The collaborator samples originated in the United States, Italy and Spain and spanned the acute and convalescent phases of COVID-19. A freely available public database, intended as a resource for researchers studying the immune response to SARS-CoV-2, is where the repertoires were released. Subjects who had been exposed to COVID-19, were actively infected with it, or had recovered from it provided the deeply sampled blood TCRbeta repertoires that made up the dataset. Sample metadata almost always included a de-identified subject ID, COVID-19 status, age in years and sex. The samples were drawn from two sources: the first 160 participants of the ongoing ImmuneRACE study, and 1,200 or so subjects contributed by 6 global collaborators. The material from the prospective study consisted of cDNA or gDNA derived from T cells, B-cell-depleted T cells, or PBMCs. Where available, HLA class I and class II types were taken from metadata supplied by the sample provider and were not determined by assay-based typing. Paper-wide results and their limitations: The quantity of clinical and demographic metadata differed by source and by participant and was supplied without curation.

The germline ends are 12 bases apart after V is trimmed by 0 bases and J by 6 bases. The CDR3 goes from the cysteine to the phenylalanine over 14 residues. Left in the record is the CDR3 DNA by itself, 42 bases read in frame from the first base. The germline V gene specifies SGHVS as CDR1 and FQNEAQ as CDR2. Turning to this clone: Its antigen has not been determined. Per-nucleotide qualities are absent, and no much larger clonotype sits a single base away.

TCRbeta CDR3 regions were amplified from genomic DNA using the immunoSEQ Assay, a bias-controlled multiplex PCR. The authors' analysis ran thus. Nucleated cell counts per sample were estimated from amplification of reference gene primers within the assay. To quantify the absolute abundance of each unique TCRbeta CDR3 rearrangement, sequence reads were collapsed and filtered. Productive Simpson clonality was computed per sample as the square root of Simpson's diversity index over productive rearrangements. What TCRdb holds here is the immuneACCESS table cut down to in-frame rearrangements. Part of the clones is not present; checked against another copy, under half of the missing clones reflect an unresolved V gene, and the others are unexplained. V and J calls plus clone size are reproduced from that table; the DNA served to infer D and trimming. The sample includes roughly 49,000 clones, with roughly two thirds observed a single time. In total, the top ten clones hold 7.5% to 9% of the sample.

Collaborating institutions collected whole blood in K2EDTA tubes following their own protocols. For TCRbeta analysis, collaborator samples were shipped as frozen whole blood, as isolated PBMCs, or as DNA extracted from either sample type. This sequence uses TRBV7-8 and TRBJ2-7; TRBD2 is possibly the D segment (6 matching bases). The sample comprised peripheral blood. The receptor comes from a woman aged 70-85 years with acute or convalescent COVID-19. The CDR3 region: CASSLAAGSTEQYF. The DNA reads TGTGCCAGCAGCTTAGCGGCGGGATCTACCGAGCAGTACTTC.